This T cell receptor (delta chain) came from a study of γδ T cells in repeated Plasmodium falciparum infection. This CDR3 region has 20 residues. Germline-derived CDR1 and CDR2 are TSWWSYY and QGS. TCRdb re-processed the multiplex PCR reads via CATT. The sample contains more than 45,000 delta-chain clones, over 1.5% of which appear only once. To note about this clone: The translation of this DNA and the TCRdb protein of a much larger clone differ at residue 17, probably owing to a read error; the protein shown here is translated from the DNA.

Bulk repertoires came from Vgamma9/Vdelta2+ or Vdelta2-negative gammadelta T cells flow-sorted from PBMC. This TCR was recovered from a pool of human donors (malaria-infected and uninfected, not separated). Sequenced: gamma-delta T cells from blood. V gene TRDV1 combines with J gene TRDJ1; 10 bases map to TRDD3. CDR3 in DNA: TGTGCTCTTGGGGGAGCCCATGGGTTGGGGGATACAAGAGGTGCCGATAGACTCATCTTT. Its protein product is CALGGAHGLGDTRGADRLIF.